Below, 28 T cell receptor beta chains from the same sample are listed, as sequenced in a study of blood T cell repertoires in COVID-19. Using immunoSEQ multiplex PCR, the repertoire was profiled, and TCRdb retains in-frame clones only, with some absent. The data contain over 200,000 clones, 85% to 90% of them singletons. Sequencing was done on a sample of PBMCs or T cells enriched from blood (not recorded which). The source of these receptors is a man between 18 and 35 years old who had recovered from COVID-19.

The rearrangement uses TRBV7-8 and TRBJ1-1; weak D call: TRBD1 (5 bases). V shed 3 bases and J shed 5 bases, with 10 bases lying between them. Germline CDR1 and CDR2: SGHVS and FQNEAQ. The CDR3 length is 13 residues. Here the CDR3 DNA reads TGTGCCAGCAGCTTCACGGGGGTTACTGAAGCTTTCTTT. The encoded protein is CASSFTGVTEAFF.

The V and J genes are TRBV7-6 and TRBJ2-5; D is undetermined. CDR1 SGHVS and CDR2 FNYEAQ come from the germline V gene. Trimming took 4 bases from V and 2 from J, leaving 14 bases between them. The CDR3 loop spans 15 amino acids. CDR3 sequence reads: CASSSSNPVQETQYF. CDR3 bases: TGTGCCAGCAGCTCGTCTAACCCGGTACAAGAGACCCAGTACTTC. The complete variable domain, with remaining parts taken from reference TRBV7-6 and TRBJ2-5, reads GAGVSQSPRYKVTKRGQDVALRCDPISGHVSLYWYRQALGQGPEFLTYFNYEAQQDKSGLPNDRFSAERPEGSISTLTIQRTEQRDSAMYRCASSSSNPVQETQYFGPGTRLLVL.

The chain uses TRBV11-2 and TRBJ2-1; D not resolved. This CDR3 is 17 amino acids long. The germline CDR1 and CDR2 sequences are SGHAT and FQNNGV. V was trimmed by 4 bases and J by 0 bases, leaving 16 bases between them. CDR3 region: CASSSVPPRLSYNEQFF. The CDR3 DNA sequence: TGTGCCAGCAGCTCCGTCCCGCCAAGACTCTCCTACAATGAGCAGTTCTTC.

The genes are TRBV30 and TRBJ2-7; no clear D. The CDR3 runs to 12 residues. V shed 4 bases and J shed 4 bases, with 11 bases lying between them. CDR1 GTSNPN and CDR2 SVGIG come from the germline V gene (reference sequence). This chain's CDR3 is CAWTTDSYEQYF. The CDR3 nucleotides read TGTGCCTGGACTACCGATTCGTACGAGCAGTACTTC. Full variable domain (missing parts from reference TRBV30 and TRBJ2-7): SQTIHQWPATLVQPVGSPLSLECTVEGTSNPNLYWYRQAAGRGLQLLFYSVGIGQISSEVPQNLSASRPQDRQFILSSKKLLLSDSGFYLCAWTTDSYEQYFGPGTRLTVT.

The chain employs TRBV5-4 and TRBJ2-3; 7 bases are a match to TRBD2. The CDR3 length is 15 residues. Trimming removed 6 bases from V and 2 bases from J; junction bases left unmatched: 9. Germline loops: CDR1 SGHNT, CDR2 YYREEE (reference sequence). The DNA of the CDR3 is TGTGCCAGCAACCTGAGGCGGGGGTCCACAGATACGCAGTATTTT. It specifies CASNLRRGSTDTQYF. The entire variable domain, with the rest obtained from reference TRBV5-4 and TRBJ2-3, is as follows: ETGVTQSPTHLIKTRGQQVTLRCSSQSGHNTVSWYQQALGQGPQFIFQYYREEENGRGNFPPRFSGLQFPNYSSELNVNALELDDSALYLCASNLRRGSTDTQYFGPGTRLTVL.

DNA for the CDR3: TGTGCCAGCAGCTCGGCCACTCACAGGGACTCTGGGGCCAACGTCCTGACTTTC. It is translated as CASSSATHRDSGANVLTF. The chain carries TRBV7-9 and TRBJ2-6; TRBD1 is a possible D gene (6 bases). The germline V gene encodes CDR1 SEHNR and CDR2 FQNEAQ (reference sequence). CDR3 length: 18 residues. Trimming cost V 4 bases and J 0 bases, with 16 bases left between them.

This chain joins TRBV11-2 and TRBJ1-2; D perhaps matches TRBD1 (6 bases). Germline V lookup: CDR1 SGHAT, CDR2 FQNNGV. The CDR3 runs to 15 residues. Trimming shortened V by 5 bases and J by 4 bases, and 17 bases separated the two germline ends. CDR3 in DNA: TGTGCCAGCAGCCCGTATACAGGGCATGGCTATGGCTACACCTTC. Protein product: CASSPYTGHGYGYTF.

This sequence joins TRBV25-1 and TRBJ2-1, with D maybe TRBD2 (6 bases). This CDR3 region has 17 residues. Trimming took off 2 bases at V and 9 bases at J, with 23 bases between the two ends. CDR1 and CDR2 (germline): MGHDK, SYGVNS. CDR3 residues: CASSEPPGRAPEGEQFF. The CDR3 nucleotides read TGTGCCAGCAGTGAACCTCCCGGGCGGGCTCCGGAGGGTGAGCAGTTCTTC.

In this sample, this clone turned up once. This sequence joins TRBV5-1 and TRBJ2-3, with TRBD1 matching over 7 bases. Germline V lookup: CDR1 SGHRS, CDR2 YFSETQ. Trimming removed 1 base from V and 4 bases from J; junction bases left unmatched: 0. This CDR3 has 13 amino acids. CDR3 DNA sequence: TGCGCCAGCAGCTTGCAGGGGGCAGATACGCAGTATTTT. Encoded protein: CASSLQGADTQYF.

CDR3 residues: CSIQGSGYTF. Here the CDR3 DNA reads TGCAGCATCCAGGGTAGTGGCTACACCTTC. The V and J genes are TRBV29-1 and TRBJ1-2, with a weak D call TRBD1 (5 bases). Germline lookup yields CDR1 SQVTM and CDR2 ANQGSEA. V was cut by 8 bases and J by 7 bases, with 11 bases left in between. The CDR3 contains 10 residues.

The CDR3 loop reads CASSRSPRDTEAFF. DNA for the CDR3: TGTGCCAGCAGTCGGTCTCCCAGGGACACTGAAGCTTTCTTT. The chain has TRBV6-4 and TRBJ1-1, with D perhaps matching TRBD1 (5 bases). Trimming took 5 bases from V and 3 from J, leaving 13 bases between them. CDR1 and CDR2 from the germline V gene are MRHNA and SNTAGT. The CDR3 is 14 residues long.

This clone is a singleton in its sample. V gene TRBV28 combines with J gene TRBJ2-7; maybe TRBD1 (6 bases). Germline assignment: CDR1 MDHEN and CDR2 SYDVKM. The CDR3 has 15 residues. Trimming stripped 1 base from V and 0 bases from J, with 10 bases between. CDR3 residues: CASSLSPDSSYEQYF. The CDR3, as DNA: TGTGCCAGCAGTTTATCCCCGGACAGCTCCTACGAGCAGTACTTC.

This clone was detected once. This rearrangement joins TRBV2 to TRBJ2-7; tentatively, D is TRBD1 (5 bases). The CDR3 consists of 14 residues. The germline CDR1 and CDR2 sequences are SNHLY and FYNNEI. The ends were cut back, 6 bases at V and 4 bases at J, with 16 bases in the middle. CDR3 nucleotide sequence: TGTGCCAGCAGCGTATCCTACAGGAGTTACGAGCAGTACTTC. Its protein is CASSVSYRSYEQYF.

The genes are TRBV28 and TRBJ2-3, with TRBD2 matching 7 bases. Per germline, CDR1 MDHEN and CDR2 SYDVKM. V lost 7 bases and J lost 5; bases outside the gene matches: 12. This CDR3 spans 15 amino acids. The CDR3 protein is CASNGASGSLDTQYF. The DNA for the CDR3 is TGTGCCAGCAACGGGGCTAGCGGCAGTTTAGATACGCAGTATTTT.

J is TRBJ1-2 and V is TRBV10-1; tentative D call: TRBD1 (6 bases). Germline lookup yields CDR1 WNHNN and CDR2 SYGVQD (reference sequence). CDR3 size: 13 residues. V was pared by 3 bases and J by 8 bases, with 13 bases between. DNA for the CDR3: TGCGCCAGCAGTGATCGTCAGGGGAACGGCTACACCTTC. Translated: CASSDRQGNGYTF.

This clone was detected only a few times. The chain employs TRBV7-2 and TRBJ2-1; 8 nucleotides agree with TRBD2. V trimming: 7 bases; J trimming: 8 bases; junction bases outside the gene matches: 10. The CDR3 has 14 amino acids. Germline CDR1 SGHTA, CDR2 FQGNSA. CDR3 DNA: TGTGCCAGCAAACAAAGGACTAGCTCGTATGAGCAGTTCTTC. It is translated as CASKQRTSSYEQFF.

A remark on this clone: The junction shows a germline mismatch at one end, possibly a read error. The chain recombines TRBV7-7 with TRBJ2-2; TRBD1 matches at 7 bases. The CDR3 contains 16 residues. The germline CDR1 and CDR2 sequences are SSHAT and FNYEAQ (reference sequence). The CDR3 protein is CASSSATGIKAGELFF. CDR3 in DNA: TGTGCTAGCAGCTCCGCGACAGGGATTAAAGCCGGGGAGCTGTTTTTT.

This clone is a singleton in its sample. This rearrangement joins TRBV12-3 or TRBV12-4 to TRBJ2-5; D call uncertain. Trimming stripped 6 bases from V and 4 bases from J, with 12 bases between. The CDR3 has 13 amino acids. CDR3 loop: CASSQNQRETQYF. The CDR3 DNA follows: TGTGCCAGCAGCCAAAATCAGCGAGAGACCCAGTACTTC.

The chain joins TRBV4-1 to TRBJ2-4; TRBD1 aligns across 8 bases. The germline CDR1 and CDR2 sequences are MGHRA and YSYEKL. CDR3 length: 14 amino acids. V trimming: 4 bases; J trimming: 4 bases; junction bases outside the gene matches: 3. The CDR3 protein is CASSLGQGKNIQYF. CDR3 bases: TGCGCCAGCAGCCTCGGACAGGGTAAAAACATTCAGTACTTC.

The chain couples TRBV10-3 to TRBJ2-3; 14 bases align to TRBD2. Germline CDR1 and CDR2: ENHRY and SYGVKD. The CDR3 contains 16 residues. J gave up 4 bases and V 6 bases, and 6 bases lay outside the gene matches. Here the CDR3 DNA reads TGTGCCATCAGCGACGGACTAGCGGGGGGCCCAGATACGCAGTATTTT. Its translation is CAISDGLAGGPDTQYF.

This chain connects TRBV10-3 to TRBJ2-1, with 10 bases aligning to TRBD2. V lost 4 bases and J lost 6; bases outside the gene matches: 12. The CDR3 extends over 17 amino acids. Germline assignment: CDR1 ENHRY and CDR2 SYGVKD. In DNA, the CDR3 is TGTGCCATCAGTGCTCTCGGGGCTAGCGGGAGTAGCAATGAGCAGTTCTTC. As protein: CAISALGASGSSNEQFF.

This clone was picked up one time. The J gene is TRBJ2-1, the V gene TRBV5-6, with D hard to call. The V and J ends lost 2 bases and 0 bases respectively, with 9 bases between them. The CDR3 sequence is 15 residues long. CDR1 and CDR2 (germline): SGHDT, YYEEEE. As DNA, the CDR3 is TGTGCCAGCAGCTTCGGTCTGAGCTCCTACAATGAGCAGTTCTTC. This gives the protein CASSFGLSSYNEQFF.

This chain links TRBV7-8 with TRBJ2-1, with 14 bases that match TRBD2. V was clipped by 1 base and J by 7 bases; unmatched bases: 9. Germline assignment: CDR1 SGHVS and CDR2 FQNEAQ. The CDR3 is made up of 18 amino acids. CDR3 amino acids: CASSLGGLAGDTVNEQFF. The CDR3, as DNA: TGTGCCAGCAGCTTAGGGGGACTAGCGGGAGATACCGTAAATGAGCAGTTCTTC.

The V call is TRBV11-3, the J call TRBJ2-7, with TRBD2 matching over 9 bases. V gave up 3 bases and J gave up 5 bases; unmatched junction bases: 8. The CDR3 totals 15 residues. Germline V lookup: CDR1 SGHNT, CDR2 YENEEA. CDR3 nucleotide sequence: TGTGCCAGCAGCTTTGGGGCTAGCGGGATCAACGAGCAGTACTTC. Translation gives CASSFGASGINEQYF.

The CDR3 region is CASEKRGMGTDTQYF. As DNA, the CDR3 is TGTGCCAGCGAGAAGAGGGGGATGGGCACAGATACGCAGTATTTT. The V gene is TRBV6-5, the J gene TRBJ2-3; a possible D gene is TRBD1 (6 bases). This CDR3 contains 15 residues. Trimming shortened V by 8 bases and J by 1 base, and 16 bases separated the two germline ends. Per germline, CDR1 MNHEY and CDR2 SVGAGI.

The chain has TRBV5-1 and TRBJ2-2, with 9 positions matching TRBD1. V gave up 5 bases and J gave up 3 bases; unmatched junction bases: 8. The CDR3 is 16 residues long. From germline, CDR1 is SGHRS and CDR2 YFSETQ. The CDR3 nucleotides read TGCGCCAGCAGACCCCAACAGGGGGCGCACACCGGGGAGCTGTTTTTT. It specifies CASRPQQGAHTGELFF. The whole variable domain, remainder taken from reference TRBV5-1 and TRBJ2-2, is KAGVTQTPRYLIKTRGQQVTLSCSPISGHRSVSWYQQTPGQGLQFLFEYFSETQRNKGNFPGRFSGRQFSNSRSEMNVSTLELGDSALYLCASRPQQGAHTGELFFGEGSRLTVL.

The chain carries TRBV12-3 or TRBV12-4 and TRBJ1-2; D uncertain. This CDR3 is 13 amino acids long. Trimming removed 3 bases from V and 8 bases from J, with 13 bases in between. This CDR3 is CASSFVDFLGYTF. The DNA for the CDR3 is TGTGCCAGCAGTTTTGTAGATTTCTTAGGCTACACCTTC.

CDR3 DNA sequence: TGTGCCTGGACCCTCCTCGGAGTTGGGGAGCAGTACTTC. It encodes CAWTLLGVGEQYF. The chain carries TRBV30 and TRBJ2-7; no reliable D call. This CDR3 contains 13 residues. CDR1 and CDR2 (germline): GTSNPN, SVGIG (reference sequence). Trimming cost V 4 bases and J 7 bases, with 17 bases left between them.